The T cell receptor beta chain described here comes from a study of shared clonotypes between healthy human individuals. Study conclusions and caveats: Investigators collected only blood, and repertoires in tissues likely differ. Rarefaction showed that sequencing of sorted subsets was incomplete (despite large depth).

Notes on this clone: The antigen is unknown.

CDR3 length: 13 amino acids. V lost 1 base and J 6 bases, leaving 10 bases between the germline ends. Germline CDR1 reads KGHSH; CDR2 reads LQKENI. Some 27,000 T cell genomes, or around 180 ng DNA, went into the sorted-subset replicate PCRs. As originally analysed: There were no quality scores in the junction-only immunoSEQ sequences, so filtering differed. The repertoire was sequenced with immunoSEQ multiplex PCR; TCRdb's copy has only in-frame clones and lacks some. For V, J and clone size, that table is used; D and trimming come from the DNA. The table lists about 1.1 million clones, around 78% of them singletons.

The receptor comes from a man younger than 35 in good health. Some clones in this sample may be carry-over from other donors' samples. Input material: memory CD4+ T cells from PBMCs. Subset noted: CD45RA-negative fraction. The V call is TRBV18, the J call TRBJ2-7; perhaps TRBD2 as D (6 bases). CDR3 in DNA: TGTGCCAGCTCACCACGGGGGGAAGCCGAGCAGTACTTC. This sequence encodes CASSPRGEAEQYF.